This T cell receptor beta chain derives from a study of cytomegalovirus exposure and HLA in healthy donors (dated by TCRdb to about 2017). Regarding the complete study: An earlier analysis of a few hundred of the donors reported 276 Gb of sequence data and 100 million to 120 million unique TCR beta sequences obtained from about 170 million T cells. Among the roughly 400 genotyped donors, 75% to 90% belonged to the genetic ancestry cluster associated with self-reported Caucasian donors. In an earlier analysis of 500 to 650 of the donors, high-throughput TCR beta sequencing was used to judge whether each TCR beta V gene segment behaved as functional or pseudogenic. Typing coverage varied by locus: 629-630 donors for A, B, C, DRB1 and DQB1; approximately 500 for DQA1; some 610 for DPA1; approximately 470 for DPB1. Using immunosequencing, the study profiled T cell repertoires from fewer than 700 subjects and related those repertoires to cytomegalovirus serostatus. All discovery cohort repertoires had been generated on a single sequencing platform. About 300 gigabases of sequencing data and 70 million to 95 million unique TCR sequences made up an early release that covered under 750 HLA-typed donors. Class I and class II HLA loci were covered by the typing at four-digit resolution. The later analysis used no new phenotypic data to find candidate immune exposures, relying instead on TCR beta sequences and their occurrence across donors. Across approximately 400 genotyped donors of the cohort, an average of about 220,000 unique TCR beta nucleotide sequences per donor were sequenced, and roughly 17% of those sequences were non-productive. A later genetic analysis used genome-wide SNP genotypes for about three fifths of the 666 donors, treating that subset as a discovery cohort. The aim of the study was to test whether cataloging public T cell receptors could identify signatures of past pathogen exposure. A separate validation cohort of more than 100 different subjects was used in addition to the roughly 720-subject first cohort. Roughly five DR-DQ haplotypes were treated as single units for association and clustering because of strong linkage in the cohort. A later analysis re-analyzed previously published TCR beta repertoires from about 600 donors and added high-resolution HLA genotyping to study TCR occurrence patterns. To predict cytomegalovirus infection status, the study brought together high-throughput TCR immunosequencing, statistical association of individual TCRs with disease status, and machine learning. Donor age, sex, ethnicity and CMV serostatus were compiled together with the repertoire data.

The CDR3 holds 14 amino acids from the cysteine to the phenylalanine. Of all the DNA, just the CDR3 is kept, 42 bases in frame from base 1. Trimming takes 1 base off V and 8 bases off J; junction bases not matched to a gene: 5. The germline V gene provides CDR1 MDHEN and CDR2 SYDVKM. Preparation of the library involved the immunoSEQ multiplex PCR assay. The multiplex PCR relied on a mix of 60 forward primers for TCR Vbeta segments and 13 reverse primers for TCR Jbeta segments. A multiplex PCR assay on genomic DNA amplified the CDR3 region of rearranged TCR beta genes. On the Illumina HiSeq System, the amplified TCR beta libraries were sequenced as 87-base-pair reads. From the authors' description of their analysis: In a later analysis, about 80 million unique TCR beta chains were counted across the approximately 670 repertoires, and roughly 11 million of these chains were shared by at least two donors. A nearest-neighbor algorithm error-corrected the raw reads and collapsed the reads into unique sequences, merging closely related sequences to remove PCR and sequencing errors. CDR3 sequences were aligned to IMGT reference sequences to assign V, D and J gene segments. Each retained sequence needed at least a six-nucleotide match to both a V gene segment and a J gene segment. Rearrangements were called productive when the CDR3 lacked stop codons and stayed in frame with V and J; all others were non-productive. CDR3 was defined according to IMGT convention as the region running from the second conserved V-encoded cysteine to the conserved J-encoded phenylalanine. In an earlier analysis of approximately 590 of the donors, sequences lacking an unambiguous match to a single V gene segment were excluded. An earlier analysis of 587 of the donors classified V segments as functional when productive rearrangements were above 56.7% and as segregating when the standard deviation between donors was above 5%. A statistical classification framework was built for diagnosing cytomegalovirus status from the catalog of TCR beta chain sequences. A later analysis assigned V and J genes by comparing TCR nucleotide sequences with IMGT/GENE-DB human TR gene sequences. The TCRdist pipeline was used in a later analysis to assign CDR3 sequences and most-parsimonious VDJ recombination scenarios. A later analysis defined each TCR beta chain by its CDR3 amino acid sequence plus V-gene family, and excluded reads lacking a unique V-gene family. To address suspected cross-contamination and a sequencing artifact, a later analysis removed a few hundred highly shared, low-generation-probability nucleotide sequences. In a later analysis, a clonal expansion index for each public chain was calculated from normalized within-repertoire ranks of inferred template counts. A later analysis computed generation probabilities with a VDJ recombination model fitted to out-of-frame rearrangements, and checked the results against IGoR. In a later analysis, hypergeometric tests were used to score TCR-TCR, TCR-HLA and TCR-CMV co-occurrence, with a repertoire-size bias correction applied to TCR pairs. A later analysis estimated false discovery rates by permuting HLA or CMV assignments 20 times. In a later analysis, co-occurring TCRs were grouped using DBSCAN, with TCRdist sequence similarity added in when clustering inside HLA-allele-positive subsets. For co-occurrence clustering, repertoires with fewer than 30,000 or more than 120,000 public chains were excluded, along with a handful of repertoires with anomalous nucleotide sharing. The source is immuneACCESS, and TCRdb retained only in-frame sequences with V and J called. Part of the clones is not carried over; for the studies checked, unresolved V genes explain less than half of this, and the remainder is unexplained. That table is the source of V, J and clone size, and D and trimming were worked out from the DNA. Recorded for this sample are about 110,000 clones; roughly two thirds of them occurred a single time. Together, the top ten hold 8.4% of the sample.

On this clone itself: The antigen this receptor binds is unknown. Within one base of it there is no much larger clone, and no base qualities were kept.

The study at large found these results: A later analysis reported that several top co-occurrence clusters appeared linked to parvovirus B19, influenza, CMV and Epstein-Barr virus. In a later genetic analysis, a missense DCLRE1C variant was associated with V-gene and J-gene trimming of TCR beta chains, and the association was replicated in an independent cohort. The study listed 150 to 200 TCR beta chains as associated with cytomegalovirus. A further reported finding was that TCR beta sequences accurately predicted the HLA-A and HLA-B alleles for most subjects in the first cohort. The authors suggested that the approach could potentially be extended to other disease states and immunological phenotypes. Broadly in line with IMGT annotations, most TCR beta V segments showed up in productive rearrangements about 87% or about 30% of the time in an earlier analysis of some 590 of the donors. Cytomegalovirus status was reported to be diagnosed by the classifier with high specificity and sensitivity in both the original and validation cohorts. Strong co-occurrence of HLA alleles, especially DR and DQ, made assigning TCR associations to individual alleles difficult. While some public TCRs were present in many individuals, most TCR sequences turned up only very rarely across donors. In a later analysis, HLA-associated TCR beta chains were found to be more clonally expanded and to have lower generation probabilities than equally common non-associated chains. Compared with the roughly 700-donor mean, donors in an Asian-associated ancestry cluster had fewer N-insertions in productive TCRs, according to a later genetic analysis. A few of the identified cytomegalovirus-associated TCR beta chains were confirmed in vitro to be specific for cytomegalovirus antigens. In a later analysis, most CMV-associated TCR beta chains were found to appear HLA-restricted, with HLA associations seemingly driven largely by CMV exposure. Only TCR beta chains were sequenced in this cohort, and the absence of alpha or paired-chain data limited detectable features. Because HLA typing was unavailable for some donors at each locus, only the typed subset was used in association tests. In a later analysis, 16,951 TCR beta sequences were associated with specific HLA alleles at a false discovery rate of 0.05. Sequencing depth was assumed to be roughly uniform across donors in the presence/absence analyses, though that assumption may not hold. The sequencing pipeline was judged likely to have produced a cluster of highly shared sequence variants as a technical artifact. Immune exposure information for the cohort was limited to CMV serostatus. The earlier analysis of nearly 600 of the donors excluded around 17 rarely observed V segments, including chromosome 9 orphons, because counts were too low. Some IMGT-functional V segments, including TRBV6-2 and TRBV6-3, could not be told apart with the 87-base-pair reads, so those segments were excluded. Linkage disequilibrium might explain the correlated functional status among segregating V segments, but an unknown experimental factor could not be excluded. In a later analysis, TCR association rates were found to vary across HLA loci, with the most associated TCRs seen for DRB1 alleles and the fewest for HLA-C alleles.

The cohort consisted of fewer than 700 healthy bone marrow donors. Cohort members were all nominally healthy when sampled, although unrecorded immune exposures were likely present. The donor tested CMV seronegative and was one of the 352 seronegative cohort members. A peripheral blood sample was provided by each donor, and peripheral blood mononuclear cells were used for TCR beta sequencing. Genomic DNA was extracted from the blood cell samples with the Qiagen DNeasy Blood Extraction Kit. This receptor was identified in a man aged 35-49 years in good health and CMV-seronegative. The sequence links TRBV28 to TRBJ1-2; a stretch of 9 junction bases matches TRBD1. The specimen was PBMCs. Here the CDR3 is given as CASSLSGQGRGYTF. The DNA reads TGTGCCAGCAGTTTATCCGGACAGGGGCGAGGCTACACCTTC.